These 10 T cell receptor beta chains originate from one sample sequenced in a study of naive CD8 T cells in extremely preterm neonates. Only in-frame clones appear in the TCRdb table, and some are missing; sequencing was by immunoSEQ multiplex PCR. The sample yields 6,000 to 9,000 clones, more than 95% seen once. Sequenced input: naive CD8+ T cells from blood. These receptors were taken from a human donor in good health.

This chain links TRBV28 with TRBJ1-2, with a possible D match to TRBD1 (6 bases). This CDR3 is built from 17 residues. Looked up from germline, CDR1 is MDHEN and CDR2 is SYDVKM. The V gene lost 3 bases and the J gene lost 0 bases, with 17 bases spanning the gap. The CDR3 reads CASSLAVTGPTNYGYTF. Written as DNA, the CDR3 is TGTGCCAGCAGTTTGGCGGTGACAGGTCCCACTAACTATGGCTACACCTTC.

The gene calls are TRBV29-1 and TRBJ1-2; 10 bases align to TRBD1. The V gene end was trimmed by 3 bases and the J gene end by 8 bases; junction bases not matched to a gene: 9. The germline gives CDR1 SQVTM, CDR2 ANQGSEA. The CDR3 runs to 14 residues. The CDR3 here is CSVDSTGQGRGYTF. CDR3 nucleotide sequence: TGCAGCGTTGATTCGACGGGACAGGGGCGCGGCTACACCTTC.

V and J are TRBV7-8 and TRBJ2-5; 8 bases line up with TRBD2. Germline trimming cut 2 bases from V and 0 bases from J; bases unmatched to any gene: 5. The CDR3 extends over 16 amino acids. Per the germline V gene, CDR1 is SGHVS and CDR2 is FQNEAQ. The CDR3 protein is CASSLTASGYQETQYF. CDR3 bases: TGTGCCAGCAGCTTAACGGCTAGCGGGTACCAAGAGACCCAGTACTTC. Filled out from reference TRBV7-8 and TRBJ2-5, the complete variable domain reads GAGVSQSPRYKVAKRGQDVALRCDPISGHVSLFWYQQALGQGPEFLTYFQNEAQLDKSGLPSDRFFAERPEGSVSTLKIQRTQQEDSAVYLCASSLTASGYQETQYFGPGTRLLVL.

This chain links TRBV2 with TRBJ2-3, with 14 nucleotides matching TRBD2. The junction had 6 bases not matched to a gene; V was cut back by 3 bases and J by 4 bases. This CDR3 has 17 residues. Germline CDR1 SNHLY, CDR2 FYNNEI. CDR3 sequence reads: CASSETSGGAIADTQYF. CDR3 sequence (DNA): TGTGCCAGCAGTGAGACTAGCGGGGGGGCCATTGCAGATACGCAGTATTTT.

This chain uses TRBV11-3 with TRBJ2-3; 9 nucleotides line up with TRBD1. Germline CDR1 reads SGHNT; CDR2 reads YENEEA. This CDR3 spans 14 amino acids. The junction had 6 bases not matched to a gene; V was cut back by 5 bases and J by 6 bases. CDR3 nucleotide sequence: TGTGCCAGCAGCCTAGGGACAGGGAAGGATACGCAGTATTTT. Amino acids: CASSLGTGKDTQYF.

J is TRBJ2-3 and V is TRBV7-9, with 9 bases that match TRBD1. Germline V gene sequence: CDR1 SEHNR, CDR2 FQNEAQ (reference sequence). The CDR3 consists of 15 residues. Trimming at V came to 5 bases and at J to 0 bases, leaving 3 bases not matched to a gene. CDR3 amino acids: CASSLGQGSTDTQYF. CDR3 coding DNA: TGTGCCAGCAGCCTTGGACAGGGGAGCACAGATACGCAGTATTTT.

V gene TRBV28 combines with J gene TRBJ1-4; a possible D gene is TRBD1 (6 bases). The CDR3 runs to 15 residues. Trimming shortened V by 2 bases and J by 8 bases, and 15 bases separated the two germline ends. Germline V gene sequence: CDR1 MDHEN, CDR2 SYDVKM. Here the CDR3 reads CASSLVGGAQEKLFF. The CDR3 DNA is TGTGCCAGCAGTTTAGTCGGGGGGGCTCAAGAAAAACTGTTTTTT.

The rearrangement links TRBV6-5 to TRBJ2-7; weak D call: TRBD2 (5 bases). Germline CDR1 and CDR2: MNHEY and SVGAGI. The CDR3 is made up of 15 amino acids. The V and J ends lost 0 bases and 4 bases respectively, with 13 bases between them. Written as DNA, the CDR3 is TGTGCCAGCAGTTACTCACCGGGTACGGGGTACGAGCAGTACTTC. Residues: CASSYSPGTGYEQYF.

The chain recombines TRBV28 with TRBJ2-7; 7 nucleotides line up with TRBD1. The CDR3 has 17 amino acids. J lost 2 bases, V lost 5 bases, and 15 bases had no gene match. The germline V gene has CDR1 MDHEN and CDR2 SYDVKM. CDR3 bases: TGTGCCAGCAGTCCCCTCGTTAGGGACAGCTTAACCTACGAGCAGTACTTC. Residues: CASSPLVRDSLTYEQYF.

V usage is TRBV7-9 and J usage is TRBJ1-1; D is perhaps TRBD1 (6 bases). Germline V gives CDR1 SEHNR, CDR2 FQNEAQ (reference sequence). This CDR3 spans 15 amino acids. V dropped 5 bases and J dropped 0 bases, with 13 bases sitting between them. The CDR3 loop is CASSLLQGLNTEAFF. The CDR3 region has the DNA TGTGCCAGCAGCCTCCTACAGGGCTTGAACACTGAAGCTTTCTTT.